What follows are 8 T cell receptor beta chains derived from one specimen sequenced in a study of blood T cell repertoires in COVID-19. Produced via immunoSEQ multiplex PCR; TCRdb's table is partial and in-frame only. The sample lists approximately 100,000 clones, around three quarters occurring once. The material sequenced was peripheral blood. The origin of the receptors is a human donor in a cohort sampled during active or convalescent COVID-19.

The V gene is TRBV6-2 or TRBV6-3, the J gene TRBJ1-5; D gene ambiguous. Trimming took 5 bases from V and 7 from J, leaving 9 bases between them. Germline lookup yields CDR1 MNHEY and CDR2 SVGEGT. The CDR3 sequence is 12 residues long. As DNA, the CDR3 is TGTGCCAGCAGTAGAACGGGACAGCCCCAGCATTTT. Encoded protein: CASSRTGQPQHF.

V usage is TRBV29-1 and J usage is TRBJ2-7; perhaps TRBD2 as D (6 bases). The CDR3 is 14 residues long. CDR1 is SQVTM and CDR2 is ANQGSEA in the germline V gene. Trimming took 3 bases from V and 4 from J, leaving 16 bases between them. Here the CDR3 DNA reads TGCAGCGTTGACGACGGGACTGGCAAGTACGAGCAGTACTTC. This gives the protein CSVDDGTGKYEQYF.

The chain has TRBV9 and TRBJ2-5, with 11 nucleotides matching TRBD1. This CDR3 region has 16 residues. V lost 1 base to trimming and J lost 5 bases; unmatched junction nucleotides: 7. Per germline, CDR1 SGDLS and CDR2 YYNGEE. The CDR3 sequence: CASSVTWTGGFETQYF. As DNA, the CDR3 is TGTGCCAGCAGCGTAACATGGACAGGGGGCTTCGAGACCCAGTACTTC.

The chain employs TRBV7-8 and TRBJ1-1; 8 nucleotides match TRBD1. V dropped 5 bases and J dropped 6; count of bases not matched to a gene: 5. Germline CDR1 and CDR2: SGHVS and FQNEAQ. This CDR3 comprises 13 residues. The chain's CDR3 is CASSPDRGSEAFF. CDR3 in DNA: TGTGCCAGCAGCCCCGACAGGGGTTCTGAAGCTTTCTTT.

The rearrangement links TRBV28 to TRBJ2-3; TRBD1 might be the D (6 bases). CDR1 is MDHEN, CDR2 SYDVKM, per germline. Trimming pared 5 bases from V and 2 bases from J, leaving 14 bases between. The CDR3 extends over 15 amino acids. This CDR3 is CASSRGWGFTDTQYF. The CDR3 DNA sequence: TGTGCCAGCAGTAGGGGGTGGGGGTTCACAGATACGCAGTATTTT.

The chain carries TRBV5-1 and TRBJ1-2; weak D call: TRBD1 (5 bases). Trimming removed 4 bases from V and 4 bases from J, with 20 bases in between. The germline V gene encodes CDR1 SGHRS and CDR2 YFSETQ. This CDR3 has 16 amino acids. CDR3 DNA: TGCGCCAGCAGCGCCCCGGGCGGCAGGGACTCCTATGGCTACACCTTC. It translates to CASSAPGGRDSYGYTF.

Comments on this clone: Distinct nucleotide sequences in the sample also encode this CDR3. The chain couples TRBV4-2 to TRBJ2-5; 7 positions agree with TRBD2. The length of the CDR3 is 14 residues. V dropped 1 base and J dropped 3; count of bases not matched to a gene: 2. Germline V CDR1 and CDR2: LGHNA, YNFKEQ. The CDR3 sequence is CASSQGTRKETQYF. CDR3 nucleotide sequence: TGTGCCAGCAGCCAAGGGACTAGAAAAGAGACCCAGTACTTC.

The chain links TRBV5-4 to TRBJ1-2; TRBD1 agrees at 7 bases. The V gene end was trimmed by 0 bases and the J gene end by 6 bases; junction bases not matched to a gene: 8. Germline lookup yields CDR1 SGHNT and CDR2 YYREEE (reference sequence). The CDR3 runs to 15 residues. The CDR3 coding sequence is TGTGCCAGCAGCTTGGAGGGACAGCTCAACAATGGCTACACCTTC. Amino acids: CASSLEGQLNNGYTF. The full variable domain, in which reference TRBV5-4 and TRBJ1-2 provide the parts outside the CDR3, is ETGVTQSPTHLIKTRGQQVTLRCSSQSGHNTVSWYQQALGQGPQFIFQYYREEENGRGNFPPRFSGLQFPNYSSELNVNALELDDSALYLCASSLEGQLNNGYTFGSGTRLTVV.